These 6 T cell receptor beta chains were all obtained from the same sample, sequenced in a study of blood T cell repertoires in COVID-19. The data were produced by immunoSEQ multiplex PCR, yet TCRdb's version contains in-frame clones alone and is incomplete. In the table there are roughly 100,000 clones, about four fifths of which are singletons. Sequenced sample: peripheral blood. These receptors originate from an elderly woman with active or convalescent COVID-19.

This chain connects TRBV27 to TRBJ1-2; D may be TRBD1 (5 bases). The V and J ends lost 8 bases and 10 bases respectively, with 17 bases between them. The CDR3 sequence is 12 residues long. Germline values: CDR1 MNHEY, CDR2 SMNVEV (reference sequence). The CDR3 DNA follows: TGTGCCAGCGCCGGGGGAGGACTCTCCTACACCTTC. Its protein is CASAGGGLSYTF.

CDR3 loop: CVKRGTGSMGAFF. CDR3 sequence (DNA): TGTGTAAAAAGAGGGACAGGGAGTATGGGAGCTTTCTTT. This chain joins TRBV2 and TRBJ1-1; TRBD1 aligns across 9 bases. The germline gives CDR1 SNHLY, CDR2 FYNNEI. The CDR3 runs 13 residues.

The chain uses TRBV6-5 and TRBJ1-1, with 10 bases aligning to TRBD1. CDR3 length: 14 residues. Germline V gene data show CDR1 as MNHEY and CDR2 as SVGAGI. V was pared by 5 bases and J by 3 bases, with 3 bases of the junction left unmatched. Here the CDR3 DNA reads TGTGCCAGCAGTCGACAGGGGGCGCACACTGAAGCTTTCTTT. The encoded protein is CASSRQGAHTEAFF.

The chain employs TRBV7-2 and TRBJ1-5, with unresolved D. CDR3 length: 13 amino acids. In germline, CDR1 is SGHTA, CDR2 FQGNSA. The V gene lost 1 base and the J gene lost 5 bases, with 6 bases spanning the gap. CDR3 DNA: TGTGCCAGCAGCTTAGAGCGGTATCAGCCCCAGCATTTT. Translated, it gives CASSLERYQPQHF.

This clone was seen a handful of times. CDR3 in DNA: TGCGCCAGCAGCATGAGGGCGACTAGTGCCGGGGAGCTGTTTTTT. Translating gives CASSMRATSAGELFF. The V gene is TRBV5-1, the J gene TRBJ2-2; possibly TRBD2 for D (6 bases). Germline V gives CDR1 SGHRS, CDR2 YFSETQ. The V end lost 4 bases, the J end lost 6 bases, and 16 bases lay between the germline ends. CDR3 length equals 15 residues.

V usage is TRBV28 and J usage is TRBJ1-6, with D maybe TRBD1 (5 bases). Germline V gene lookup returns CDR1 MDHEN and CDR2 SYDVKM. V was shortened by 2 bases and J by 9 bases, with 14 bases between the two germline ends. This CDR3 is built from 15 residues. The CDR3 region is CASSLGGGASSPLHF. The CDR3 nucleotides read TGTGCCAGCAGTTTAGGTGGAGGGGCGAGTTCACCCCTCCACTTT.